The clone carrying this T cell receptor beta chain was recorded only once. This sample stems from a study of blood T cell repertoires in COVID-19. Study context: The analysed material was cDNA or gDNA that came from T cells, B-cell-depleted T cells, or PBMCs.

Authors' processing steps: Reference gene primers were amplified, and this amplification served to estimate nucleated cell counts. Using immunoSEQ multiplex PCR, the repertoire was profiled, and TCRdb retains in-frame clones only, with some absent. V, J and clone size are taken as reported in that table, and D and trimming were inferred from the DNA itself. Here the sample spans some 70,000 clones, 85% to 90% being singletons. The clonotype comes from a man in his forties or fifties with active COVID-19. Source material: peripheral blood.

This CDR3 reads CASSQDGVVGELFF. CDR3 in DNA: TGCGCCAGCAGCCAAGACGGGGTGGTCGGGGAGCTGTTTTTT. The chain links TRBV4-1 to TRBJ2-2; D might be TRBD2 (5 bases). V lost 0 bases, J lost 7 bases, and 9 bases lay in between. Germline V gene data show CDR1 as MGHRA and CDR2 as YSYEKL. The CDR3 is made up of 14 amino acids.